This section outlines one T cell receptor (beta chain) sequence together with its context. There is no known antigen for this receptor. No base quality values were provided; no much bigger clone lies one nucleotide off. TCRbeta CDR3 regions were amplified from genomic DNA by means of the immunoSEQ Assay, a bias-controlled multiplex PCR. Turning to the authors' computational methods: The number of nucleated cells in each sample was estimated by amplification of reference gene primers within the assay. Sequence reads were collapsed and filtered to measure the absolute abundance of every unique TCRbeta CDR3 rearrangement. For each sample, productive Simpson clonality was calculated by taking the square root of Simpson's diversity index across productive rearrangements. In TCRdb, the immuneACCESS table is reduced to in-frame sequences with V and J assigned. These tables do not hold every clone; where another copy was compared, an unresolved V gene accounts for under half, and the others remain unexplained. D and trimming come from the DNA, and the V and J calls and clone size come from that table. This sample has 45,000 to 50,000 clones in its table, and approximately 87% of those were observed once. The ten largest clones represent just over 9% of the sample.

Each collaborating institution followed its own protocols to collect whole blood in K2EDTA tubes. For TCRbeta analysis, collaborator samples were shipped as frozen whole blood, as isolated PBMCs, or as DNA extracted from either sample type. This sample is drawn from a study of blood T cell repertoires in COVID-19 (dated by TCRdb to 2020 to 2022). About the investigation overall: Collaborator samples came from the United States, Italy and Spain and covered acute and convalescent phases of COVID-19. Deeply sampled blood TCRbeta repertoires from subjects exposed to, actively infected with, or recovered from COVID-19 were included in the dataset. The sample metadata nearly always contained a de-identified subject ID, COVID-19 status, age in years and sex. Where HLA class I and class II types were available, the types were taken from metadata supplied by the sample provider, not from assay-based typing. Samples came from the ongoing ImmuneRACE study (first 160 participants) plus 1,254 subjects from 6 global collaborators. The repertoires were released in a freely available public database meant as a resource for research on the immune response to SARS-CoV-2. The prospective study material was composed of cDNA or gDNA derived from T cells, B-cell-depleted T cells, or PBMCs.

The research as a whole found: How much clinical and demographic metadata was included differed by source and by participant, and the metadata was provided uncurated.

Trimming costs V 3 bases and J 5 bases, and their ends lie 16 bases apart. Measured from the cysteine to the phenylalanine, the CDR3 is 14 residues long. Only CDR3 DNA remains: 42 bases, in frame from the first base. CDR1 and CDR2 are drawn from the germline V gene: SQVTM, ANQGSEA. Sequenced: peripheral blood. This chain is built from TRBV29-1 and TRBJ1-2, with TRBD1 as a weak D call on 5 bases. This TCR was recovered from a human donor in a cohort sampled during active COVID-19. At the DNA level, the sequence is TGCAGCGTTGAGGTCGCGACGACAGTTTATGGCTACACCTTC. This codes for CSVEVATTVYGYTF.